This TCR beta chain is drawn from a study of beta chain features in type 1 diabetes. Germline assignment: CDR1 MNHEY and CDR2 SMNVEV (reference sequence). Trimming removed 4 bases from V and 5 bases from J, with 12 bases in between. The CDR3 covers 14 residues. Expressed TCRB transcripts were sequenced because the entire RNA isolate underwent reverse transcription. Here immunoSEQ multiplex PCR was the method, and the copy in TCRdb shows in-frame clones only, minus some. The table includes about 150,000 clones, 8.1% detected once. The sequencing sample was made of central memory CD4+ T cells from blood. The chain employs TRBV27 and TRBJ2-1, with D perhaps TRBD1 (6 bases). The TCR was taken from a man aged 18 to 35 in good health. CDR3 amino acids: CASSWGPSNNEQFF. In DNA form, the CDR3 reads TGTGCCAGCAGTTGGGGGCCGTCAAACAATGAGCAGTTCTTC.